The 32 T cell receptor beta chains listed next were all sequenced from one sample in a study of blood T cell repertoires in COVID-19. Assay: immunoSEQ multiplex PCR; the TCRdb copy retains only in-frame clones and omits some. The sample holds 85,000 to 90,000 clones, 80% to 90% seen once. Sequencing input: peripheral blood. Receptor source: a man at least 80 years old with active or convalescent COVID-19.

The chain uses TRBV28 and TRBJ1-5, with 8 nucleotides matching TRBD1. Germline V gene lookup returns CDR1 MDHEN and CDR2 SYDVKM. Trimming removed 6 bases from V and 6 bases from J; junction bases left unmatched: 7. This CDR3 has 14 residues. CDR3 in amino acids: CASSSQGAGQPQHF. CDR3 in DNA: TGTGCCAGCAGCTCCCAGGGGGCGGGTCAGCCCCAGCATTTT.

The chain employs TRBV30 and TRBJ1-3; 9 positions match TRBD1. The germline V gene encodes CDR1 GTSNPN and CDR2 SVGIG (reference sequence). The CDR3 extends over 13 amino acids. J lost 7 bases, V lost 5 bases, and 6 bases had no gene match. The chain's CDR3 is CAWGVQGANTIYF. The CDR3 DNA reads as TGTGCCTGGGGGGTACAGGGGGCGAACACCATATATTTT.

The CDR3 loop reads CASSRRQGGTEAFF. CDR3 sequence (DNA): TGTGCCAGCAGCCGGAGGCAGGGAGGCACTGAAGCTTTCTTT. The chain combines TRBV2 with TRBJ1-1; D may be TRBD1 (5 bases). Germline CDR1 and CDR2: SNHLY and FYNNEI. Trimming shortened V by 6 bases and J by 4 bases, and 15 bases separated the two germline ends. The CDR3 runs 14 residues.

The chain is built from TRBV4-1 and TRBJ2-2; 10 bases are a match to TRBD1. Per germline, CDR1 MGHRA and CDR2 YSYEKL. This CDR3 comprises 16 residues. V shed 2 bases and J 5 bases; nucleotides not matched to a gene: 5. The CDR3, as DNA: TGCGCCAGCAGCCAAACGACAGGGGGCAAAACCGGGGAGCTGTTTTTT. Protein product: CASSQTTGGKTGELFF.

The chain employs TRBV23-1 and TRBJ2-3, with no clear D. TRBV23-1 is given ORF status, its function remaining uncertain. V dropped 6 bases and J dropped 4 bases, with 17 bases sitting between them. This CDR3 has 15 amino acids. The CDR3 region is CASRGRKNSPDTQYF. The CDR3 bases are TGCGCCAGCAGGGGCCGGAAGAACTCCCCAGATACGCAGTATTTT.

The chain uses TRBV6-5 and TRBJ2-7, with a weak D call TRBD1 (5 bases). The germline V gene encodes CDR1 MNHEY and CDR2 SVGAGI. Trimming removed 4 bases at V and 3 bases at J, with 13 bases between. The CDR3 is made up of 14 amino acids. Here the CDR3 reads CASSFQGFIYEQYF. The CDR3, as DNA: TGTGCCAGCAGTTTTCAGGGTTTTATCTACGAGCAGTACTTC.

In the case of this clone: An end of the junction differs from the germline gene, which may be a read error. The chain is built from TRBV7-7 and TRBJ2-2, with TRBD2 identical over 7 bases. The CDR3 totals 15 residues. Germline V gene lookup returns CDR1 SSHAT and CDR2 FNYEAQ (reference sequence). The CDR3 DNA is TGTGCTAGCAGCTTAGAGGGAGGGCCGACCGGGGAGCTGTTTTTT. This sequence encodes CASSLEGGPTGELFF.

In this sample, this clone turned up once. The chain joins TRBV27 to TRBJ1-2; TRBD1 matches at 9 bases. Trimming cost V 6 bases and J 4 bases; bases outside gene matches: 6. The CDR3 contains 14 residues. Germline V gene data show CDR1 as MNHEY and CDR2 as SMNVEV (reference sequence). Here the CDR3 reads CASSYGQGSYGYTF. Here the CDR3 DNA reads TGTGCCAGCAGCTATGGACAGGGGAGCTATGGCTACACCTTC.

The gene calls are TRBV19 and TRBJ1-1; D gene unclear. This CDR3 has 14 residues. The V end was cut by 4 bases, the J end by 1 base, with 10 bases between. Germline CDR1 reads LNHDA; CDR2 reads SQIVND (reference sequence). In nucleotides, the CDR3 is TGTGCCAGTAGTACGGGGTCGTGGAACACTGAAGCTTTCTTT. Its translation is CASSTGSWNTEAFF.

The genes are TRBV19 and TRBJ2-1, with 10 bases lining up with TRBD1. The V and J ends lost 5 bases and 5 bases, in that order; junction bases with no gene match: 9. The CDR3 sequence is 16 residues long. Germline values: CDR1 LNHDA, CDR2 SQIVND (reference sequence). The CDR3 DNA reads TGTGCCAGTAGTGCGGCCCCGGGACAGGGGAACAATGAGCAGTTCTTC. This translates into CASSAAPGQGNNEQFF. The entire variable domain, with the rest obtained from reference TRBV19 and TRBJ2-1, is as follows: DGGITQSPKYLFRKEGQNVTLSCEQNLNHDAMYWYRQDPGQGLRLIYYSQIVNDFQKGDIAEGYSVSREKKESFPLTVTSAQKNPTAFYLCASSAAPGQGNNEQFFGPGTRLTVL.

This clone was counted once. This rearrangement joins TRBV5-1 to TRBJ1-5; 9 bases are a match to TRBD1. The germline gives CDR1 SGHRS, CDR2 YFSETQ. The CDR3 has 15 residues. The V gene end was trimmed by 1 base and the J gene end by 4 bases; junction bases not matched to a gene: 3. CDR3: CASSLTGQGNQPQHF. The CDR3 coding sequence is TGCGCCAGCAGCTTGACGGGACAGGGTAATCAGCCCCAGCATTTT.

V and J are TRBV4-1 and TRBJ2-1; D not certain. Trimming removed 0 bases at V and 3 bases at J, with 6 bases between. The germline V gene encodes CDR1 MGHRA and CDR2 YSYEKL. The CDR3 is 14 residues long. CDR3 protein: CASSQDRVYNEQFF. Written as DNA, the CDR3 is TGCGCCAGCAGCCAAGACCGAGTCTACAATGAGCAGTTCTTC.

The V gene is TRBV14, the J gene TRBJ1-1; 8 bases are a match to TRBD1. CDR1 and CDR2 from the germline V gene are SGHDN and FVKESK. V lost 6 bases to trimming and J lost 1 base; unmatched junction nucleotides: 7. CDR3 size: 15 residues. The chain's CDR3 is CASSLGQGRNTEAFF. CDR3 coding DNA: TGTGCCAGCAGTTTAGGACAGGGACGGAACACTGAAGCTTTCTTT.

V and J are TRBV3-1 (or the pseudogene TRBV3-2) and TRBJ1-6, with a weak D call TRBD1 (5 bases). The CDR3 covers 17 residues. From germline, CDR1 is LGHDT and CDR2 YNNKEL (reference sequence). The V and J ends lost 2 bases and 0 bases respectively, with 11 bases between them. CDR3: CASSQTTGVSYNSPLHF. The CDR3 DNA reads as TGTGCCAGCAGCCAAACGACGGGGGTCTCCTATAATTCACCCCTCCACTTT.

The V call is TRBV11-3, the J call TRBJ2-3, with 9 bases fitting TRBD1. V trimming: 5 bases; J trimming: 3 bases; junction bases outside the gene matches: 3. Germline assignment: CDR1 SGHNT and CDR2 YENEEA. The CDR3 is 14 residues long. The CDR3 spells CASSAGQGTDTQYF. The CDR3 DNA reads as TGTGCCAGCAGCGCGGGACAGGGAACAGATACGCAGTATTTT. Together with reference TRBV11-3 and TRBJ2-3, the CDR3 gives the full variable domain: EAGVVQSPRYKIIEKKQPVAFWCNPISGHNTLYWYLQNLGQGPELLIRYENEEAVDDSQLPKDRFSAERLKGVDSTLKIQPAELGDSAVYLCASSAGQGTDTQYFGPGTRLTVL.

The chain combines TRBV4-2 with TRBJ2-3; 9 bases fit TRBD2. The CDR3 runs to 17 residues. V lost 1 base to trimming and J lost 3 bases; unmatched junction nucleotides: 8. The germline CDR1 and CDR2 sequences are LGHNA and YNFKEQ. The CDR3 DNA sequence: TGTGCCAGCAGCCAAGGATTGGGTAGCGGGAGAACAGATACGCAGTATTTT. It yields the protein CASSQGLGSGRTDTQYF.

The gene calls are TRBV27 and TRBJ2-1; weak D call: TRBD2 (6 bases). CDR1 is MNHEY, CDR2 SMNVEV, per germline (reference sequence). Trimming took off 8 bases at V and 0 bases at J, with 11 bases between the two ends. The CDR3 spans 14 residues. CDR3 DNA sequence: TGTGCCAGCTCCCCGGGGGTCTCCTACAATGAGCAGTTCTTC. This gives the protein CASSPGVSYNEQFF.

The chain uses TRBV6-6 and TRBJ2-2; 7 nucleotides align to TRBD1. Germline V gene lookup returns CDR1 MNHNY and CDR2 SVGAGI (reference sequence). The CDR3 has 14 residues. J gave up 5 bases and V 5 bases, and 5 bases lay outside the gene matches. CDR3 nucleotide sequence: TGTGCCAGCAGTCCGCTGACAGGGACCGGGGAGCTGTTTTTT. It yields the protein CASSPLTGTGELFF.

The CDR3, as DNA: TGTGCCAGCAGTTTGCCGGGACAGGGAAGCTACGAGCAGTACTTC. Protein product: CASSLPGQGSYEQYF. The chain has TRBV28 and TRBJ2-7, with 9 bases fitting TRBD1. The CDR3 has 15 residues. Trimming cost V 3 bases and J 3 bases; bases outside gene matches: 6. CDR1 is MDHEN and CDR2 is SYDVKM in the germline V gene.

This clone occurred a few times. This rearrangement joins TRBV9 to TRBJ2-3, with 10 positions matching TRBD2. The CDR3 runs to 16 residues. CDR1 and CDR2 (germline): SGDLS, YYNGEE. J lost 0 bases, V lost 6 bases, and 7 bases had no gene match. DNA of the CDR3: TGTGCCAGCACCGCCACTAGCGGGACTAGCACAGATACGCAGTATTTT. Translation gives CASTATSGTSTDTQYF.

The gene calls are TRBV4-1 and TRBJ2-4; 8 bases align to TRBD2. The V gene's germline CDR1 is MGHRA and CDR2 YSYEKL. J lost 1 base, V lost 0 bases, and 11 bases had no gene match. CDR3 length equals 19 residues. The CDR3 sequence: CASSQEPSGRGLAKNIQYF. CDR3 DNA: TGCGCCAGCAGCCAAGAACCCAGCGGGAGAGGGTTGGCCAAAAACATTCAGTACTTC.

V and J are TRBV18 and TRBJ1-1, with 11 bases fitting TRBD1. Germline V gene lookup returns CDR1 KGHSH and CDR2 LQKENI. V shed 4 bases and J 8 bases; nucleotides not matched to a gene: 12. The CDR3 is made up of 16 amino acids. CDR3 loop: CASSRAPGQGVQEAFF. CDR3 nucleotide sequence: TGTGCCAGCTCACGTGCCCCGGGACAGGGGGTCCAGGAAGCTTTCTTT.

The chain couples TRBV5-1 to TRBJ2-1; 8 bases map to TRBD1. V was pared by 0 bases and J by 3 bases, with 8 bases of the junction left unmatched. Germline-derived CDR1 and CDR2 are SGHRS and YFSETQ. The CDR3 spans 17 residues. DNA for the CDR3: TGCGCCAGCAGCTTGGCCCCTGCAGGGGGCTTCTACAATGAGCAGTTCTTC. It translates to CASSLAPAGGFYNEQFF.

The chain is built from TRBV29-1 and TRBJ2-1; the match to TRBD1 covers 10 bases. Germline CDR1 reads SQVTM; CDR2 reads ANQGSEA. The CDR3 runs to 15 residues. Germline trimming cut 7 bases from V and 4 bases from J; bases unmatched to any gene: 10. CDR3 sequence: CSAEQRDRGYNEQFF. Here the CDR3 DNA reads TGCAGCGCAGAACAACGGGACAGGGGATACAATGAGCAGTTCTTC.

This chain connects TRBV2 to TRBJ2-5, with 7 nucleotides matching TRBD2. The trim removed 4 bases at V and 0 bases at J, leaving 5 bases unmatched. The germline V gene encodes CDR1 SNHLY and CDR2 FYNNEI. The CDR3 length is 15 residues. CDR3 in amino acids: CASSALASYQETQYF. CDR3 nucleotides: TGTGCCAGCAGTGCACTAGCGAGCTACCAAGAGACCCAGTACTTC.

The chain couples TRBV13 to TRBJ2-7; D is possibly TRBD2 (6 bases). The CDR3 contains 12 residues. Germline V gene sequence: CDR1 PRHDT, CDR2 FYEKMQ (reference sequence). The V and J ends lost 5 bases and 5 bases respectively, with 10 bases between them. The CDR3 DNA sequence: TGTGCCAGCAGCCACACTAGCCACGAGCAGTACTTC. It yields the protein CASSHTSHEQYF.

V is TRBV5-1 and J is TRBJ1-1; 9 nucleotides align to TRBD1. Germline V CDR1 and CDR2: SGHRS, YFSETQ. The CDR3 has 17 amino acids. V was clipped by 3 bases and J by 1 base; unmatched bases: 10. Here the CDR3 DNA reads TGCGCCAGCAGCTCCCGGGACAGGGAGGGGCGGAACACTGAAGCTTTCTTT. Translated: CASSSRDREGRNTEAFF.

This rearrangement joins TRBV2 to TRBJ2-3, with D perhaps TRBD1 (6 bases). The V and J ends lost 7 bases and 1 base respectively, with 15 bases between them. Looked up from germline, CDR1 is SNHLY and CDR2 is FYNNEI. The CDR3 length is 15 residues. The CDR3 bases are TGTGCCAGCACCCCCAGGGGTTCGGGCACAGATACGCAGTATTTT. Its translation is CASTPRGSGTDTQYF.

This chain uses TRBV11-2 with TRBJ1-2, with a tentative D call TRBD1 (5 bases). The germline V and J ends were trimmed by 5 bases and 2 bases, with 12 bases remaining between them. Germline CDR1 is SGHAT and CDR2 is FQNNGV. This CDR3 contains 14 residues. In DNA, the CDR3 is TGTGCCAGCAGCCCAGACTGGACAAACTATGGCTACACCTTC. The encoded protein is CASSPDWTNYGYTF.

The gene calls are TRBV5-1 and TRBJ2-3; 9 nucleotides match TRBD2. The germline gives CDR1 SGHRS, CDR2 YFSETQ. The CDR3 is made up of 16 amino acids. V lost 3 bases to trimming and J lost 2 bases; unmatched junction nucleotides: 7. The DNA for the CDR3 is TGCGCCAGCAGCTGGCGGACTAGCGAGCCCACAGATACGCAGTATTTT. Translating it yields CASSWRTSEPTDTQYF.

The genes are TRBV19 and TRBJ1-5; D is undetermined. This CDR3 is 9 amino acids long. Germline V gene sequence: CDR1 LNHDA, CDR2 SQIVND (reference sequence). V lost 9 bases, J lost 6 bases, and 3 bases lay in between. This CDR3 is CASGQPQHF. The CDR3 coding sequence is TGTGCCAGCGGTCAGCCCCAGCATTTT.

The chain employs TRBV11-2 and TRBJ2-7, with 12 bases matching TRBD1. The germline V gene encodes CDR1 SGHAT and CDR2 FQNNGV. The CDR3 is 14 amino acids. With 6 bases clipped from V and 6 bases from J, the junction kept 6 bases outside the gene matches. CDR3 DNA sequence: TGTGCCAGCAGTTCGGGACAGGGGGCGTCCGAGCAGTACTTC. This codes for CASSSGQGASEQYF.